This record concerns one TCR beta chain sequence. Only in-frame clones appear in the TCRdb table, and some are missing; sequencing was by immunoSEQ multiplex PCR. The table lists 55,000 to 65,000 clones, around nine tenths of them singletons. CDR3 size: 18 residues. Germline CDR1 and CDR2: MNHEY and SMNVEV (reference sequence). The trim removed 3 bases at V and 3 bases at J, leaving 15 bases unmatched. This record comes from a study of T cell changes during pregnancy in multiple sclerosis. The chain employs TRBV27 and TRBJ2-7, with TRBD2 identical over 9 bases. This receptor was obtained from a female donor with multiple sclerosis, enrolled in a pregnancy study. The sample consisted of peripheral blood, taken in the second trimester of pregnancy. This CDR3 is CASSFKGGLLAGLYEQYF. The CDR3 region has the DNA TGTGCCAGCAGTTTCAAGGGGGGCCTACTAGCGGGCCTCTACGAGCAGTACTTC.